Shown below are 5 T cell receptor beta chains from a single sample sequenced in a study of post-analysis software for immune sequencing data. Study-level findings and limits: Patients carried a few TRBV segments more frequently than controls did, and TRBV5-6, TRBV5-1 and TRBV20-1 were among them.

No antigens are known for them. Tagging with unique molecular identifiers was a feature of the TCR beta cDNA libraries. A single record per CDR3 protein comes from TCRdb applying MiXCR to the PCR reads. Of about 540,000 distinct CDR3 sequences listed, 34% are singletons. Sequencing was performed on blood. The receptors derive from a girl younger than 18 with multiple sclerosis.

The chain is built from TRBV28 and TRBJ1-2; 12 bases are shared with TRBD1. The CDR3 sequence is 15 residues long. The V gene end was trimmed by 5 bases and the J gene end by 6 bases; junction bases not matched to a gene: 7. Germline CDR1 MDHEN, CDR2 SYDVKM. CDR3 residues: CASSPFRDRGHGYTF. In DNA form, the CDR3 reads TGTGCCAGCAGTCCATTCCGGGACAGGGGGCATGGCTACACCTTC.

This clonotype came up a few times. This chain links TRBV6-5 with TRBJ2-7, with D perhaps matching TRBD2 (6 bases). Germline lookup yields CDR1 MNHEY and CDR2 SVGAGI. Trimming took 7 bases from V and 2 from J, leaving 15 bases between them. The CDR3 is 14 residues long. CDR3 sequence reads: CASNPRGMAYEQYF. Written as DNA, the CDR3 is TGTGCCAGCAACCCCCGCGGGATGGCCTACGAGCAGTACTTC.

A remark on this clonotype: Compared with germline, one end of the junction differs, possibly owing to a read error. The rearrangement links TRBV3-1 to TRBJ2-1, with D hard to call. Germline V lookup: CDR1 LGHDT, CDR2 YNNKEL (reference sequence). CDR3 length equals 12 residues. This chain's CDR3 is CASSQGVYEQFF. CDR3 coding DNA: TGTGCCAGCAGTCAAGGTGTTTATGAGCAGTTCTTC.

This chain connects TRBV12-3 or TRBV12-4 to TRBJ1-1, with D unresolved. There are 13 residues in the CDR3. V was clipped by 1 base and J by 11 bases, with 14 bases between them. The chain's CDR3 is CASSLGQIRLAFF. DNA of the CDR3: TGTGCCAGCAGTTTAGGTCAGATTCGGTTGGCTTTCTTT.

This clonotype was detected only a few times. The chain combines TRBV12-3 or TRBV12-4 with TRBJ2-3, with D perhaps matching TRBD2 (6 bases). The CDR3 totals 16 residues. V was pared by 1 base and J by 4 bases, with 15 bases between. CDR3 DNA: TGTGCCAGCAGTTTAGGTCGGGGAGGCCCCGCAGATACGCAGTATTTT. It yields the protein CASSLGRGGPADTQYF.